This is a list of T cell receptor beta chains from one sample in a study of blood T cells in healthy people across ages. TCRdb re-called the 5' RACE reads through MiXCR, storing one row per CDR3 protein. The sample gives 2 million or so distinct CDR3 sequences, around 50% of which show up once; less than 2.5% is in the top ten. Sequenced sample: blood. These receptors originate from a woman between 40 and 55 years old in good health. Both conserved end residues are part of each CDR3. Each record gives: D gene, J gene, clone size, V gene, CDR3 DNA, CDR3 protein. D genes are given only for firm matches. The size of a clone is reported for some rows only, either as once, few or many, or as a class for expanded clones.

d_gene: TRBD1; j_gene: TRBJ2-5; abundance: few; v_gene: TRBV10-3; CDR3nt: TGTGCCATCAGTACCGGACAGGGGGCAATTGAGACCCAGTACTTC; CDR3aa: CAISTGQGAIETQYF
d_gene: TRBD2; j_gene: TRBJ2-7; abundance: NA; v_gene: TRBV20-1; CDR3nt: TGCAGTGCCGGGGAGGGCCCACCCTACGAGCAGTACTTC; CDR3aa: CSAGEGPPYEQYF
d_gene: NA; j_gene: TRBJ2-7; abundance: NA; v_gene: TRBV20-1; CDR3nt: TGCAGTGCTTACAGGGTCTCCTACGAGCAGTACTTC; CDR3aa: CSAYRVSYEQYF
d_gene: TRBD1; j_gene: TRBJ2-4; abundance: few; v_gene: TRBV5-5; CDR3nt: TGTGCCAGCAGCTCCCTGACAGGGACGAACATTCAGTACTTC; CDR3aa: CASSSLTGTNIQYF
d_gene: NA; j_gene: TRBJ2-7; abundance: NA; v_gene: TRBV28; CDR3nt: TGTGCCAGCAGCCCCGGGACTTGGACTTCCTACGAGCAGTACTTC; CDR3aa: CASSPGTWTSYEQYF
d_gene: TRBD1; j_gene: TRBJ2-1; abundance: NA; v_gene: TRBV4-2; CDR3nt: TGTGCCAGCAGCCCTCTTTTTCGACAGGGGAAATACTACAATGAGCAGTTCTTC; CDR3aa: CASSPLFRQGKYYNEQFF
d_gene: NA; j_gene: TRBJ2-6; abundance: few; v_gene: TRBV7-3; CDR3nt: TGTGCCAGCAGGACCCCTAATGGGGCCAACGTCCTGACTTTC; CDR3aa: CASRTPNGANVLTF
d_gene: TRBD1; j_gene: TRBJ1-5; abundance: NA; v_gene: TRBV6-5; CDR3nt: TGTGCCAGCAGTCCGGACAGGGGCGAAGGGAATCAGCCCCAGCATTTT; CDR3aa: CASSPDRGEGNQPQHF
d_gene: NA; j_gene: TRBJ2-7; abundance: few; v_gene: TRBV20-1; CDR3nt: TGCAGTGCCAGCTGGCAGGGGCTCTCCTACGAGCAGTACTTC; CDR3aa: CSASWQGLSYEQYF
d_gene: NA; j_gene: TRBJ1-5; abundance: NA; v_gene: TRBV3-1; CDR3nt: TGTGCCAGCAGCCCAAAGCCCCCCGGCAGGGTCAATCAGCCCCAGCATTTT; CDR3aa: CASSPKPPGRVNQPQHF
d_gene: NA; j_gene: TRBJ1-2; abundance: NA; v_gene: TRBV7-2; CDR3nt: TGTGCCAGCAGCTTAGGGGCCCAGGGAAATGGCTACACCTTC; CDR3aa: CASSLGAQGNGYTF
d_gene: TRBD1; j_gene: TRBJ2-7; abundance: NA; v_gene: TRBV5-5; CDR3nt: TGTGCCAGCAGCACCAGACAGGGGTTCTCCTACGAGCAGTACTTC; CDR3aa: CASSTRQGFSYEQYF
d_gene: NA; j_gene: TRBJ2-3; abundance: NA; v_gene: TRBV13; CDR3nt: TGTGCCAGCAGCTTAGGTTTGGAGGTGGGGGATACGCAGTATTTT; CDR3aa: CASSLGLEVGDTQYF
d_gene: NA; j_gene: TRBJ1-2; abundance: NA; v_gene: TRBV28; CDR3nt: TGTGCCGGCAGTTGGAACAGCTACTATGGCTACACCTTC; CDR3aa: CAGSWNSYYGYTF
d_gene: NA; j_gene: TRBJ2-1; abundance: NA; v_gene: TRBV7-2; CDR3nt: TGTGCCAGCAGTCTCATACCGACAGGCGGACCCTACGAGCAGTTCTTC; CDR3aa: CASSLIPTGGPYEQFF
d_gene: NA; j_gene: TRBJ2-1; abundance: few; v_gene: TRBV5-1; CDR3nt: TGCGCCAGCAGCGGAAGCAGAGGTATAGGCAATGAGCAGTTCTTC; CDR3aa: CASSGSRGIGNEQFF
d_gene: TRBD1; j_gene: TRBJ2-7; abundance: NA; v_gene: TRBV20-1; CDR3nt: TGCAGTGCTTACGGACAGGGCTCCGAGCAGTACTTC; CDR3aa: CSAYGQGSEQYF
d_gene: NA; j_gene: TRBJ2-1; abundance: NA; v_gene: TRBV3-1; CDR3nt: TGTGCCAGCAGCCAAGGGTCTTCCCTCCGGAAGCAGTTCTTC; CDR3aa: CASSQGSSLRKQFF
d_gene: TRBD2; j_gene: TRBJ2-2; abundance: NA; v_gene: TRBV14; CDR3nt: TGTGCCAGCAGCATCGCCCTAGCGGGCCCCGGGGAGCTGTTTTTT; CDR3aa: CASSIALAGPGELFF
d_gene: TRBD2; j_gene: TRBJ2-7; abundance: NA; v_gene: TRBV7-2; CDR3nt: TGTGCCAGCAGCTTAAATAGCGGGGGGCTAACCTACGAGCAGTACTTC; CDR3aa: CASSLNSGGLTYEQYF
d_gene: NA; j_gene: TRBJ2-3; abundance: few; v_gene: TRBV7-2; CDR3nt: TGTGCCAGCAGCTTGCGCGGAGCGGCAACAGATACGCAGTATTTT; CDR3aa: CASSLRGAATDTQYF
d_gene: NA; j_gene: TRBJ2-1; abundance: NA; v_gene: TRBV20-1; CDR3nt: TGCAGTGCGTCACTAGGGGGGACTACCTACAATGAGCAGTTCTTC; CDR3aa: CSASLGGTTYNEQFF
d_gene: NA; j_gene: TRBJ2-7; abundance: NA; v_gene: TRBV10-1; CDR3nt: TGCGCCAGAGACAGGACCGACGAGCAGTACTTC; CDR3aa: CARDRTDEQYF
d_gene: NA; j_gene: TRBJ2-1; abundance: few; v_gene: TRBV7-9; CDR3nt: TGTGCCAGTTTCTACGGGAATGAGCAGTTCTTC; CDR3aa: CASFYGNEQFF
d_gene: TRBD2; j_gene: TRBJ2-1; abundance: NA; v_gene: TRBV13; CDR3nt: TGTGCCAGCAGCACGACTAGCGGGGTGCATGAGCAGTTCTTC; CDR3aa: CASSTTSGVHEQFF
d_gene: NA; j_gene: TRBJ2-5; abundance: NA; v_gene: TRBV3-1; CDR3nt: TGTGCCAGCAGCCTAACAGGGAGCCGAGGGGAGACCCAGTACTTC; CDR3aa: CASSLTGSRGETQYF
d_gene: NA; j_gene: TRBJ1-2; abundance: few; v_gene: TRBV20-1; CDR3nt: TGCAGTGCTAGATTTGACGGTCCGTTCAAAAGCTACACCTTC; CDR3aa: CSARFDGPFKSYTF
d_gene: NA; j_gene: TRBJ2-1; abundance: NA; v_gene: TRBV6-2/TRBV6-3; CDR3nt: TGTGCCAGCCAAACAGCCAGGGGATTGGGCAATGAGCAGTTCTTC; CDR3aa: CASQTARGLGNEQFF
d_gene: NA; j_gene: TRBJ2-3; abundance: few; v_gene: TRBV12-3/TRBV12-4; CDR3nt: TGTGCCAGCAGTTTAGATCATATTGGACCTACCCCATTCACAGATACGCAGTATTTT; CDR3aa: CASSLDHIGPTPFTDTQYF
d_gene: TRBD1; j_gene: TRBJ1-6; abundance: NA; v_gene: TRBV12-3/TRBV12-4; CDR3nt: TGTGCCAGCAGTTTAGCCGGGACAGGGGGCTCACCCCTCCACTTT; CDR3aa: CASSLAGTGGSPLHF
d_gene: NA; j_gene: TRBJ1-5; abundance: few; v_gene: TRBV7-2; CDR3nt: TGTGCCAGCAGCTTAGAATGGTCAGATCAGCCCCAGCATTTT; CDR3aa: CASSLEWSDQPQHF
d_gene: NA; j_gene: TRBJ2-1; abundance: few; v_gene: TRBV4-1; CDR3nt: TGCGCCAGCAGCCAATACCGGGACATGTACAATGAGCAGTTCTTC; CDR3aa: CASSQYRDMYNEQFF
d_gene: TRBD1; j_gene: TRBJ2-7; abundance: NA; v_gene: TRBV28; CDR3nt: TGTGCCAGCAGTTTTCAACAGGGGACCTACGAGCAGTACTTC; CDR3aa: CASSFQQGTYEQYF
d_gene: TRBD2; j_gene: TRBJ2-3; abundance: few; v_gene: TRBV5-1; CDR3nt: TGCGCCAGCAGCCCTAGACTAGCCCCTACCGTGGATACGCAGTATTTT; CDR3aa: CASSPRLAPTVDTQYF
d_gene: NA; j_gene: TRBJ2-7; abundance: few; v_gene: TRBV10-3; CDR3nt: TGTGCCATCAGTGACCCCCTTACCACCTACGAGCAGTACTTC; CDR3aa: CAISDPLTTYEQYF
d_gene: TRBD1; j_gene: TRBJ2-6; abundance: NA; v_gene: TRBV27; CDR3nt: TGTGCCAGCAGTCCAGGGACAGGGAGGTCTGGGGCCAACGGCCTGACTTTC; CDR3aa: CASSPGTGRSGANGLTF
d_gene: NA; j_gene: TRBJ1-2; abundance: NA; v_gene: TRBV7-2; CDR3nt: TGTGCCAGCAGCTTTAATGTAAAGAGCTACACCTTC; CDR3aa: CASSFNVKSYTF
d_gene: NA; j_gene: TRBJ2-5; abundance: NA; v_gene: TRBV6-6; CDR3nt: TGTGCCGGCAGTTACTCCGGACAGCAAGAGACCCAGTACTTC; CDR3aa: CAGSYSGQQETQYF
d_gene: NA; j_gene: TRBJ2-1; abundance: NA; v_gene: TRBV19; CDR3nt: TGTGCCAGTAGTATGGGTGGCGATGAGCAGTTCTTC; CDR3aa: CASSMGGDEQFF
d_gene: TRBD2; j_gene: TRBJ2-1; abundance: NA; v_gene: TRBV27; CDR3nt: TGTGCCAGCAGTATGGCTAGCGGCCTCACTAATGAGCAGTTCTTC; CDR3aa: CASSMASGLTNEQFF
d_gene: NA; j_gene: TRBJ1-5; abundance: once; v_gene: TRBV9; CDR3nt: TGTGCCAGCAGCGGAGGGACCGATAGCAATCAGCCCCAGCATTTT; CDR3aa: CASSGGTDSNQPQHF
d_gene: NA; j_gene: TRBJ2-3; abundance: few; v_gene: TRBV6-5; CDR3nt: TGTGCCAGCAGTTACCGCGAGGGGGGGGCAGATACGCAGTATTTT; CDR3aa: CASSYREGGADTQYF
d_gene: NA; j_gene: TRBJ1-4; abundance: few; v_gene: TRBV10-3; CDR3nt: TGTGCCATCAGACCAGGGACGCCTAATGAAAAACTGTTTTTT; CDR3aa: CAIRPGTPNEKLFF
d_gene: TRBD2; j_gene: TRBJ2-3; abundance: NA; v_gene: TRBV29-1; CDR3nt: TGCAGCGTCACCGGTCGGGGGGGGTTAACAGATACGCAGTATTTT; CDR3aa: CSVTGRGGLTDTQYF
d_gene: TRBD1; j_gene: TRBJ1-2; abundance: few; v_gene: TRBV4-2; CDR3nt: TGTGCCAGCAGCCAACCACAGGGGCCGAGATATGGCTACACCTTC; CDR3aa: CASSQPQGPRYGYTF